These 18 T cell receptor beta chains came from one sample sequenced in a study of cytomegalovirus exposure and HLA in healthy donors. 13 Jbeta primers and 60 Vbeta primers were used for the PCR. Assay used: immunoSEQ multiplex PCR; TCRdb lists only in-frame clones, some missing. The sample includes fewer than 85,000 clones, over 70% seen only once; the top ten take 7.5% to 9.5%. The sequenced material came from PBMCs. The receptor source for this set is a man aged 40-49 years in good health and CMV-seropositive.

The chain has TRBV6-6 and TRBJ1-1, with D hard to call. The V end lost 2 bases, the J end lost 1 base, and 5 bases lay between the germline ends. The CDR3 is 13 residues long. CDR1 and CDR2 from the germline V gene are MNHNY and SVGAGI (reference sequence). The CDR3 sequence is CASSYERNTEAFF. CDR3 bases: TGTGCCAGCAGTTACGAGAGGAACACTGAAGCTTTCTTT.

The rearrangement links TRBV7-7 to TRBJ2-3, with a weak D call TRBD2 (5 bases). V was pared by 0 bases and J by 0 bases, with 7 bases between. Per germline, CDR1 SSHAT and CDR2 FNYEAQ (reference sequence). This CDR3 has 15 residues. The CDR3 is CASSLAGVSTDTQYF. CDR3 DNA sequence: TGTGCCAGCAGCTTAGCGGGAGTTAGCACAGATACGCAGTATTTT.

The CDR3 DNA sequence: TGCGCCAGCAGCCAGGGTTTACTAGCAGCGGTAAACTACAATGAGCAGTTCTTC. This encodes CASSQGLLAAVNYNEQFF. This sequence joins TRBV4-1 and TRBJ2-1; D is possibly TRBD2 (6 bases). The V and J ends lost 3 bases and 3 bases respectively, with 21 bases between them. The length of the CDR3 is 18 residues. Per germline, CDR1 MGHRA and CDR2 YSYEKL.

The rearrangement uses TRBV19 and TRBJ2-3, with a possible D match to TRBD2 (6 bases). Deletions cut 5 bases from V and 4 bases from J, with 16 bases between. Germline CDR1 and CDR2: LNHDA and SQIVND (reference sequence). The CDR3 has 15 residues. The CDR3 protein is CASSVWGLAADTQYF. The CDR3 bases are TGTGCCAGTAGTGTATGGGGGTTAGCGGCAGATACGCAGTATTTT.

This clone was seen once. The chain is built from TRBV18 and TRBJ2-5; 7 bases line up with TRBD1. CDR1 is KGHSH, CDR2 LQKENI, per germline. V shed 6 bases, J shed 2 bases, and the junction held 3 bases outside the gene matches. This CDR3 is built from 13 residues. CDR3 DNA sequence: TGTGCCAGCTCCGGGACAGCACAAGAGACCCAGTACTTC. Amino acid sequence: CASSGTAQETQYF.

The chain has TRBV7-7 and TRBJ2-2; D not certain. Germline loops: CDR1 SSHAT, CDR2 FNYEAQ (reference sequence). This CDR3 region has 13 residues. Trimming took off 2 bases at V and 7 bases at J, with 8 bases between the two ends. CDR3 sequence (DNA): TGTGCCAGCAGCTTATCTCCAGGCGGGGAGCTGTTTTTT. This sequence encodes CASSLSPGGELFF.

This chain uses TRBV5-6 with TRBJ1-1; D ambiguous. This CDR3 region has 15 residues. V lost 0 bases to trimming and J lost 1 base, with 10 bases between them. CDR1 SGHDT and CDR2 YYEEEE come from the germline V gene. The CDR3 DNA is TGTGCCAGCAGCTTGGAGGCAGGTTGGAACACTGAAGCTTTCTTT. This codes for CASSLEAGWNTEAFF.

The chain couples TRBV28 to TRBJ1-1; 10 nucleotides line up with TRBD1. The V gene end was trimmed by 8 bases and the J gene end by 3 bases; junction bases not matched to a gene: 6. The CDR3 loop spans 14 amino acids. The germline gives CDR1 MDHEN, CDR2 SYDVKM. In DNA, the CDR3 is TGTGCCAGCGTCCCCGGGACAGGGGACACTGAAGCTTTCTTT. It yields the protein CASVPGTGDTEAFF.

CDR3 region: CSVNTGTEAFF. The CDR3 DNA sequence: TGCAGCGTCAACACAGGGACTGAAGCTTTCTTT. This chain joins TRBV29-1 and TRBJ1-1; a possible D gene is TRBD1 (6 bases). The V gene's germline CDR1 is SQVTM and CDR2 ANQGSEA. V was trimmed by 6 bases and J by 5 bases, leaving 10 bases between them. The CDR3 length is 11 residues.

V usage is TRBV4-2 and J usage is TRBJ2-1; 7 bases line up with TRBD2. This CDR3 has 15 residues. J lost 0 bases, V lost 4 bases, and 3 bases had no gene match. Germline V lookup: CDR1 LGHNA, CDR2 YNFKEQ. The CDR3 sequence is CASSLPGGSYNEQFF. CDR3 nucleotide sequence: TGTGCCAGCAGCCTACCGGGGGGCTCCTACAATGAGCAGTTCTTC.

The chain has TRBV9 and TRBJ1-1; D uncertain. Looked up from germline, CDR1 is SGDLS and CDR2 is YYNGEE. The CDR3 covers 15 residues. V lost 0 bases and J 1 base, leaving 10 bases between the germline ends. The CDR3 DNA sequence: TGTGCCAGCAGCGTAGGGTTCCGAGAGAACACTGAAGCTTTCTTT. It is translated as CASSVGFRENTEAFF.

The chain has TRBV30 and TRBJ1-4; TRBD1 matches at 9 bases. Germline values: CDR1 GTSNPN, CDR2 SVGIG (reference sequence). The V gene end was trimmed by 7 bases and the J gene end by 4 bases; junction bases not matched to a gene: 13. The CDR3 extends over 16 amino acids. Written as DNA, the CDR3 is TGTGCCTTGGCTAGGACAGGGGCCCTAATTAATGAAAAACTGTTTTTT. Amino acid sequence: CALARTGALINEKLFF.

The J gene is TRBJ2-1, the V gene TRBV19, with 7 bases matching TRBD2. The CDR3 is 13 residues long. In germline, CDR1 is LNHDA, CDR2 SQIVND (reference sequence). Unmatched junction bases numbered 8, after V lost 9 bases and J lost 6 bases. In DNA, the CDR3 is TGTGCCAGCCAAGAAGGGAGGGTCAATGAGCAGTTCTTC. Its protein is CASQEGRVNEQFF.

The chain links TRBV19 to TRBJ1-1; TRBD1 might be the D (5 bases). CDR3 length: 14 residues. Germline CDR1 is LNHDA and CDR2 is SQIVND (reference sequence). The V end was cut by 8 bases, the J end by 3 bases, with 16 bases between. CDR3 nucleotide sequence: TGTGCCAGTGGGAGGGACCGGGGGGACACTGAAGCTTTCTTT. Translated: CASGRDRGDTEAFF.

The CDR3 reads CSVTGTGRAFF. The CDR3 nucleotides read TGCAGCGTCACCGGGACAGGGAGGGCTTTCTTT. The chain is built from TRBV29-1 and TRBJ1-1, with 9 nucleotides matching TRBD1. V lost 6 bases, J lost 11 bases, and 7 bases stayed unmatched. Germline CDR1 SQVTM, CDR2 ANQGSEA. The CDR3 extends over 11 amino acids.

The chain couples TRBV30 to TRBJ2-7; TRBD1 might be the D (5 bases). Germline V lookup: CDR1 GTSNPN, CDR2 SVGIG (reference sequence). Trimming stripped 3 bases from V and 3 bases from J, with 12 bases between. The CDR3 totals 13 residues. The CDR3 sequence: CAWRDRTNYEQYF. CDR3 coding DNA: TGTGCCTGGAGAGACAGAACAAACTACGAGCAGTACTTC.

The CDR3 bases are TGTGCCAGCAGCTTAGCTTCGGGAAGTGGTCAGCCCCAGCATTTT. Translation gives CASSLASGSGQPQHF. The chain joins TRBV7-8 to TRBJ1-5; D call uncertain. The CDR3 consists of 15 residues. CDR1 and CDR2 from the germline V gene are SGHVS and FQNEAQ. The ends were cut back, 0 bases at V and 6 bases at J, with 12 bases in the middle.

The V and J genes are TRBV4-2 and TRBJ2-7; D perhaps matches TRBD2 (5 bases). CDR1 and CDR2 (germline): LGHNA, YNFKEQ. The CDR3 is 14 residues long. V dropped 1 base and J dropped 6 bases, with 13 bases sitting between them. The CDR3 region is CASSQVRDMIEQYF. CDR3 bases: TGTGCCAGCAGCCAAGTGAGGGATATGATCGAGCAGTACTTC.